The rows below give T cell receptor beta chains drawn from one sample of a study of cytomegalovirus exposure and HLA in healthy donors. Assay used: immunoSEQ multiplex PCR; TCRdb lists only in-frame clones, some missing. The table has approximately 210,000 clones, about four fifths seen once. Sequenced material: PBMCs. All receptors derive from a man aged 18 to 30 in good health and CMV-seronegative. Both conserved end residues are part of each CDR3. A D gene is named only where the DNA matches it firmly. Size tells how often a clone was seen (once, few, many) or the class of an expanded clone, and some rows leave it out.

j_gene	d_gene	abundance	v_gene	CDR3nt	CDR3aa
TRBJ2-2	TRBD1	-	TRBV19	TGTGCCAGTAGTATAGATACTCGGACAGGGTGGAGGACCGGGGAGCTGTTTTTT	CASSIDTRTGWRTGELFF
TRBJ1-1	-	-	TRBV7-2	TGTGCCAGCAGCTTAGTCCGGACAGTGAACACTGAAGCTTTCTTT	CASSLVRTVNTEAFF
TRBJ2-3	TRBD1	-	TRBV7-6	TGTGCCAGCAGCTTAGCGAGGGGGCGTACGCAGTATTTT	CASSLARGRTQYF
TRBJ2-3	TRBD2	few	TRBV6-5	TGTGCCAGCAGAGCGAGCGGGAGCAGGTTAGATACGCAGTATTTT	CASRASGSRLDTQYF
TRBJ2-1	-	once	TRBV7-2	TGTGCCAGCAGCTTAGTCCTCGGTGAGCAGTTCTTC	CASSLVLGEQFF
TRBJ2-1	-	-	TRBV7-6	TGTGCCAGCAGCTTTGGCGGGTACTCCTACAATGAGCAGTTCTTC	CASSFGGYSYNEQFF
TRBJ2-1	-	-	TRBV6-1	TGTGCCAGCGGGCGATTAAATGAGCAGTTCTTC	CASGRLNEQFF
TRBJ2-1	-	-	TRBV30	TGTGCCTGGAGCCCGGGACTCGGTAAAGAGCAGTTCTTC	CAWSPGLGKEQFF
TRBJ1-5	-	-	TRBV4-3	TGCGCCAGCAGCCGGATGCGGGGGGGCAATCAGCCCCAGCATTTT	CASSRMRGGNQPQHF
TRBJ2-7	-	-	TRBV19	TGTGCCAGTAGTATAGGGGCGACAGGTGGGTACTACGAGCAGTACTTC	CASSIGATGGYYEQYF
TRBJ2-1	-	-	TRBV2	TGTGCCAGCAGTGACTGGCAGGGGCGTTGGGCAAAGGACAATGAGCAGTTCTTC	CASSDWQGRWAKDNEQFF
TRBJ2-7	TRBD2	few	TRBV7-2	TGTGCCAGCAGCCGCGGGGGGACCTACGAGCAGTACTTC	CASSRGGTYEQYF
TRBJ2-2	TRBD1	-	TRBV7-9	TGTGCCAGCAGCTGGACAGGGGGAACCGGGGAGCTGTTTTTT	CASSWTGGTGELFF
TRBJ2-3	TRBD1	-	TRBV4-3	TGCGCCAGCAGCCCCCAAGTTCAGGGGGCGAATACGCAGTATTTT	CASSPQVQGANTQYF
TRBJ2-7	TRBD1	-	TRBV19	TGTGCCAGTCAAGGACAGGAGATCTCCTACGAGCAGTACTTC	CASQGQEISYEQYF
TRBJ2-5	TRBD2	-	TRBV7-2	TGTGCCAGCAGCTTAGCGCGGGGGAGGGAGACCCAGTACTTC	CASSLARGRETQYF
TRBJ2-7	TRBD2	-	TRBV5-4	TGTGCCAGCAGCTTGGGAGGACTAGCGGGAGGGCCGGGATACGAGCAGTACTTC	CASSLGGLAGGPGYEQYF
TRBJ2-7	-	-	TRBV29-1	TGCAGCGTTGAACAGGCGGGCAGGCAGTACTTC	CSVEQAGRQYF
TRBJ2-3	TRBD2	-	TRBV15	TGTGCCACCAGCACTTTAGCGGGGGCCACAGATACGCAGTATTTT	CATSTLAGATDTQYF
TRBJ2-1	TRBD2	few	TRBV6-4	TGTGCCAGCAGTGACTCTAGCGGGAGCAATGAGCAGTTCTTC	CASSDSSGSNEQFF
TRBJ1-1	-	-	TRBV5-1	TGCGCCAGCAGCGGAGGGACTACCCAAGCTTTCTTT	CASSGGTTQAFF
TRBJ2-2	-	once	TRBV6-1	TGTGCCAGCAGTGGTGAGCTGTCCACCGGGGAGCTGTTTTTT	CASSGELSTGELFF
TRBJ1-2	-	-	TRBV29-1	TGCAGCGTAGAAAGGATAAGGAGTGGCTACACCTTC	CSVERIRSGYTF